This is a list of T cell receptor beta chains from one sample in a study of chemoradiotherapy in HPV16-positive cancers. The method was immunoSEQ multiplex PCR; TCRdb's version includes in-frame clones alone and lacks a portion of them. The repertoire has around 30,000 clones, over 80% of them found once; the top ten carry 20% to 25%. The material sequenced was blood, taken from a patient who underwent chemoradiotherapy. The receptors come from a human donor with HPV-associated anogenital cancer. Each CDR3 is given with its conserved first and last residue. The D gene is left open where the match is weak. Not every row has a clone size; where given, it reads once, few, many or a size class.

J: TRBJ2-7; size: NA; V: TRBV18; D: NA; CDR3: CASSPPVGEQYF; DNA: TGTGCCAGCTCACCACCGGTCGGCGAGCAGTACTTC
J: TRBJ1-5; size: NA; V: TRBV27; D: NA; CDR3: CASSLYREGNQPQHF; DNA: TGTGCCAGCAGTTTATATCGGGAGGGCAATCAGCCCCAGCATTTT
J: TRBJ2-7; size: NA; V: TRBV19; D: NA; CDR3: CASITSGHHLSYEQYF; DNA: TGTGCCAGTATAACATCGGGACACCACCTCTCCTACGAGCAGTACTTC
J: TRBJ2-3; size: NA; V: TRBV5-6; D: TRBD1; CDR3: CASRWDRRTDTQYF; DNA: TGTGCCAGCAGATGGGACAGGCGCACAGATACGCAGTATTTT
J: TRBJ2-7; size: NA; V: TRBV19; D: NA; CDR3: CASSIGPFYEQYF; DNA: TGTGCCAGTAGTATAGGGCCGTTCTACGAGCAGTACTTC
J: TRBJ2-7; size: NA; V: TRBV5-8; D: NA; CDR3: CASSFGQPGIEQYF; DNA: TGTGCCAGCAGTTTTGGACAGCCGGGGATCGAGCAGTACTTC
J: TRBJ2-2; size: NA; V: TRBV6-5; D: NA; CDR3: CASSYSGAFNTGELFF; DNA: TGTGCCAGCAGTTACTCAGGGGCGTTTAACACCGGGGAGCTGTTTTTT
J: TRBJ2-1; size: NA; V: TRBV28; D: TRBD1; CDR3: CASSFPRGQGPEQFF; DNA: TGTGCCAGCAGTTTCCCTCGGGGACAGGGCCCTGAGCAGTTCTTC
J: TRBJ2-1; size: NA; V: TRBV5-4; D: TRBD1; CDR3: CASRLQGQGPYNEQFF; DNA: TGTGCCAGCAGATTACAGGGACAGGGCCCCTACAATGAGCAGTTCTTC
J: TRBJ1-1; size: NA; V: TRBV5-1; D: NA; CDR3: CASRKNTEAFF; DNA: TGCGCCAGTAGGAAGAACACTGAAGCTTTCTTT
J: TRBJ2-7; size: NA; V: TRBV27; D: TRBD2; CDR3: CASSLGLAASYEQYF; DNA: TGTGCCAGCAGTTTAGGACTAGCGGCCTCCTACGAGCAGTACTTC
J: TRBJ1-2; size: NA; V: TRBV6-5; D: TRBD1; CDR3: CASSYSTGGYGYTF; DNA: TGTGCCAGCAGTTACTCGACAGGGGGCTATGGCTACACCTTC
J: TRBJ1-2; size: NA; V: TRBV4-2; D: NA; CDR3: CASSQDFRGTSYGYTF; DNA: TGTGCCAGCAGCCAAGATTTTAGGGGGACATCATATGGCTACACCTTC
J: TRBJ1-1; size: once; V: TRBV30; D: TRBD1; CDR3: CAWGTGVNTEAFF; DNA: TGTGCCTGGGGGACAGGAGTGAACACTGAAGCTTTCTTT
J: TRBJ2-6; size: NA; V: TRBV11-2; D: NA; CDR3: CASSLAPTESGANVLTF; DNA: TGTGCCAGCAGCTTAGCCCCGACAGAGTCTGGGGCCAACGTCCTGACTTTC
J: TRBJ2-6; size: once; V: TRBV19; D: TRBD1; CDR3: CASTDRGASGANVLTF; DNA: TGTGCCAGTACGGACAGGGGAGCCTCTGGGGCCAACGTCCTGACTTTC
J: TRBJ1-6; size: NA; V: TRBV7-2; D: NA; CDR3: CASSFLGGSNNSPLHF; DNA: TGTGCCAGCAGCTTCCTAGGGGGGAGCAATAATTCACCCCTCCACTTT
J: TRBJ2-5; size: NA; V: TRBV11-2; D: TRBD1; CDR3: CASSSGTGGQETQYF; DNA: TGTGCCAGCAGCTCCGGGACAGGGGGCCAAGAGACCCAGTACTTC
J: TRBJ2-1; size: NA; V: TRBV2; D: TRBD2; CDR3: CASSEALAGSSYNEQFF; DNA: TGTGCCAGCAGTGAAGCGTTAGCGGGGAGCTCCTACAATGAGCAGTTCTTC
J: TRBJ2-7; size: NA; V: TRBV13; D: NA; CDR3: CASSITDLHEQYF; DNA: TGTGCCAGCAGCATAACAGATCTCCACGAGCAGTACTTC
J: TRBJ2-7; size: NA; V: TRBV6-4; D: NA; CDR3: CAGQDPYEQYF; DNA: TGTGCCGGACAAGATCCCTACGAGCAGTACTTC
J: TRBJ2-7; size: NA; V: TRBV5-4; D: NA; CDR3: CASSNRDWSYEQYF; DNA: TGTGCCAGCAGCAACCGGGACTGGTCCTACGAGCAGTACTTC
J: TRBJ2-7; size: NA; V: TRBV28; D: TRBD1; CDR3: CASSPPGQIYEQYF; DNA: TGTGCCAGCAGCCCTCCGGGACAGATCTACGAGCAGTACTTC
J: TRBJ2-3; size: NA; V: TRBV11-1; D: TRBD2; CDR3: CASSQTSGGFTDTQYF; DNA: TGTGCCAGCAGCCAGACTAGCGGGGGCTTCACAGATACGCAGTATTTT
J: TRBJ2-3; size: NA; V: TRBV5-1; D: NA; CDR3: CASSLEQGTDTQYF; DNA: TGCGCCAGCAGCTTGGAGCAGGGGACAGATACGCAGTATTTT
J: TRBJ1-6; size: NA; V: TRBV5-1; D: NA; CDR3: CASRRWDNSPLHF; DNA: TGCGCCAGCAGGCGATGGGATAATTCACCCCTCCACTTT